What follows are 27 T cell receptor beta chains derived from one specimen sequenced in a study of blood T cell repertoires in COVID-19. Profiling relied on immunoSEQ multiplex PCR, and the TCRdb table lists in-frame clones only, not all of them. The sample shows around 180,000 clones, around 86% of them seen only once. The sample consisted of peripheral blood. The receptor source for this set is a woman between 25 and 40 years old with active or convalescent COVID-19.

This chain links TRBV21-1 with TRBJ2-1; TRBD2, as called in the table, went unchecked against the DNA. TRBV21-1 is shown as a pseudogene. The CDR3 is 16 amino acids. CDR3 sequence (DNA): TGTGCCAGCAGCTCCCCAGGCGGGGGGGTATACAATGAGCAGTTCTTC. Protein sequence: CASSSPGGGVYNEQFF.

This clone has a handful of counts. The gene calls are TRBV2 and TRBJ2-4; 7 bases align to TRBD1. The CDR3 contains 13 residues. The V segment lost 6 bases and the J segment 6 bases; nucleotides outside the gene matches: 5. From germline, CDR1 is SNHLY and CDR2 FYNNEI. CDR3 residues: CASRRDSVNIQYF. CDR3 DNA sequence: TGTGCCAGCAGACGGGACAGCGTAAACATTCAGTACTTC.

The genes are TRBV4-2 and TRBJ2-7; 8 nucleotides agree with TRBD2. Unmatched junction bases numbered 3, after V lost 1 base and J lost 4 bases. Germline CDR1 LGHNA, CDR2 YNFKEQ. The CDR3 is 14 amino acids. The DNA for the CDR3 is TGTGCCAGCAGCCAAGGGGCGGGAGGATACGAGCAGTACTTC. Translated, it gives CASSQGAGGYEQYF.

This chain connects TRBV6-5 to TRBJ2-7; 7 bases fit TRBD1. There are 14 residues in the CDR3. Germline V gene sequence: CDR1 MNHEY, CDR2 SVGAGI. V lost 6 bases, J lost 1 base, and 6 bases stayed unmatched. In DNA form, the CDR3 reads TGTGCCAGCAGGCAAACAGGGGATTCCTACGAGCAGTACTTC. Its protein product is CASRQTGDSYEQYF.

The chain is built from TRBV6-5 and TRBJ1-2, with D possibly matching TRBD1 (6 bases). The CDR3 extends over 13 amino acids. V was trimmed by 6 bases and J by 7 bases, leaving 15 bases between them. The germline CDR1 and CDR2 sequences are MNHEY and SVGAGI. DNA for the CDR3: TGTGCCAGCAGCTTAACAGGGACCAGTGGCTACACCTTC. This gives the protein CASSLTGTSGYTF.

CDR3 in amino acids: CAWRPGGFSTEAFF. CDR3 DNA: TGTGCCTGGAGGCCAGGGGGCTTTTCCACTGAAGCTTTCTTT. V and J are TRBV30 and TRBJ1-1; 8 positions match TRBD1. The germline CDR1 and CDR2 sequences are GTSNPN and SVGIG (reference sequence). V lost 3 bases to trimming and J lost 4 bases; unmatched junction nucleotides: 7. The CDR3 spans 14 residues.

The genes are TRBV14 and TRBJ2-2; TRBD1 matches 8 bases. Germline lookup yields CDR1 SGHDN and CDR2 FVKESK. J lost 2 bases, V lost 0 bases, and 8 bases had no gene match. The CDR3 extends over 18 amino acids. CDR3 residues: CASSQDWGDRGNTGELFF. The CDR3 DNA reads TGTGCCAGCAGCCAAGACTGGGGAGACAGGGGTAACACCGGGGAGCTGTTTTTT.

The chain's CDR3 is CASSPTGTPEQYF. CDR3 DNA sequence: TGCGCCAGCAGCCCCACGGGAACCCCGGAGCAGTACTTC. This chain links TRBV5-1 with TRBJ2-7; maybe TRBD2 (5 bases). Germline CDR1 SGHRS, CDR2 YFSETQ. Between the trimmed V and J ends, which lost 4 bases and 7 bases, there was a span of 15 bases. The CDR3 has 13 amino acids.

The V call is TRBV10-3, the J call TRBJ2-1; 11 positions agree with TRBD2. The CDR3 is 13 residues long. The V gene's germline CDR1 is ENHRY and CDR2 SYGVKD. V was pared by 10 bases and J by 5 bases, with 4 bases of the junction left unmatched. As DNA, the CDR3 is TGTGCCACGAATAGCGGGAGGGACAATGAGCAGTTCTTC. This encodes CATNSGRDNEQFF.

The J gene is TRBJ1-2, the V gene TRBV2, with 8 bases that match TRBD1. The germline gives CDR1 SNHLY, CDR2 FYNNEI. This CDR3 comprises 13 residues. The J segment lost 10 bases and the V segment lost 6 bases, leaving 10 bases of the junction unmatched. CDR3 in DNA: TGTGCCAGCAGGGACAGGGAGATGGGAGACTACACCTTC. Translation gives CASRDREMGDYTF.

DNA of the CDR3: TGTGCCAGCAGCTTCTCCCTAGCCCCACTCGAGCAGTACTTC. Protein product: CASSFSLAPLEQYF. The chain combines TRBV7-9 with TRBJ2-7, with TRBD2 as a possible D gene (5 bases). CDR1 is SEHNR and CDR2 is FQNEAQ in the germline V gene (reference sequence). This CDR3 has 14 residues. The V and J ends lost 3 bases and 6 bases respectively, with 15 bases between them. Combining the CDR3 with reference TRBV7-9 and TRBJ2-7 gives the whole variable domain DTGVSQNPRHKITKRGQNVTFRCDPISEHNRLYWYRQTLGQGPEFLTYFQNEAQLEKSRLLSDRFSAERPKGSFSTLEIQRTEQGDSAMYLCASSFSLAPLEQYFGPGTRLTVT.

The chain recombines TRBV18 with TRBJ1-3; weak D call: TRBD1 (5 bases). CDR1 is KGHSH, CDR2 LQKENI, per germline. With 3 bases removed from V and 3 bases from J, the gap between germline ends came to 9 bases. The CDR3 extends over 14 amino acids. The CDR3 spells CASSPGRDGNTIYF. The CDR3 nucleotides are TGTGCCAGCTCACCGGGCAGGGATGGAAACACCATATATTTT.

This clone was counted a few times. The CDR3 DNA reads as TGTGCCAGCTCACCGGGACTAGCGGGCTCTAGCACAGATACGCAGTATTTT. It encodes CASSPGLAGSSTDTQYF. This rearrangement joins TRBV18 to TRBJ2-3, with 12 bases matching TRBD2. Germline values: CDR1 KGHSH, CDR2 LQKENI. V was pared by 3 bases and J by 0 bases, with 4 bases of the junction left unmatched. This CDR3 comprises 17 residues. Full variable domain (missing parts from reference TRBV18 and TRBJ2-3): NAGVMQNPRHLVRRRGQEARLRCSPMKGHSHVYWYRQLPEEGLKFMVYLQKENIIDESGMPKERFSAEFPKEGPSILRIQQVVRGDSAAYFCASSPGLAGSSTDTQYFGPGTRLTVL.

This chain joins TRBV15 and TRBJ1-1, with TRBD1 matching over 7 bases. This CDR3 comprises 13 residues. Germline V gene data show CDR1 as LNHNV and CDR2 as YYDKDF (reference sequence). V shed 3 bases and J 4 bases; nucleotides not matched to a gene: 2. The DNA of the CDR3 is TGTGCCACCAGCAGGGCAGGGGGCACTGAAGCTTTCTTT. Amino acid sequence: CATSRAGGTEAFF. Full variable domain (missing parts from reference TRBV15 and TRBJ1-1): DAMVIQNPRYQVTQFGKPVTLSCSQTLNHNVMYWYQQKSSQAPKLLFHYYDKDFNNEADTPDNFQSRRPNTSFCFLDIRSPGLGDTAMYLCATSRAGGTEAFFGQGTRLTVV.

V usage is TRBV28 and J usage is TRBJ1-5; D not resolved. From germline, CDR1 is MDHEN and CDR2 SYDVKM. Trimming took 5 bases from V and 7 from J, leaving 12 bases between them. The CDR3 runs 13 residues. The CDR3: CASSRLQIQPQHF. The DNA for the CDR3 is TGTGCCAGCAGTCGATTACAGATACAGCCCCAGCATTTT.

J is TRBJ2-7 and V is TRBV3-1 (or the pseudogene TRBV3-2); TRBD2 matches 8 bases. Germline loops: CDR1 LGHDT, CDR2 YNNKEL (reference sequence). V lost 0 bases to trimming and J lost 0 bases; unmatched junction nucleotides: 1. The CDR3 is 15 residues long. In DNA form, the CDR3 reads TGTGCCAGCAGCCAAGAACGGGGGGGCTCCTACGAGCAGTACTTC. It yields the protein CASSQERGGSYEQYF.

This chain joins TRBV7-9 and TRBJ2-4; tentatively, D is TRBD1 (5 bases). Deletions cut 3 bases from V and 1 base from J, with 10 bases between. CDR1 SEHNR and CDR2 FQNEAQ come from the germline V gene (reference sequence). The CDR3 totals 15 residues. CDR3 sequence reads: CASSFDSSAKNIQYF. The CDR3 DNA is TGTGCCAGCAGCTTTGACAGTTCGGCCAAAAACATTCAGTACTTC.

As DNA, the CDR3 is TGTGCCAGCAGCGTAGCTCAGGAGAACACCGGGGAGCTGTTTTTT. It translates to CASSVAQENTGELFF. The rearrangement uses TRBV9 and TRBJ2-2; no definite D call. The CDR3 totals 15 residues. The germline gives CDR1 SGDLS, CDR2 YYNGEE. The V gene lost 0 bases and the J gene lost 1 base, with 7 bases spanning the gap.

The chain links TRBV18 to TRBJ1-1; the match to TRBD1 covers 9 bases. V was clipped by 3 bases and J by 1 base; unmatched bases: 6. The CDR3 loop spans 16 amino acids. Germline V CDR1 and CDR2: KGHSH, LQKENI. CDR3 DNA sequence: TGTGCCAGCTCACCTTGGACAGGGGCCCCGAACACTGAAGCTTTCTTT. Translation: CASSPWTGAPNTEAFF.

V and J are TRBV6-5 and TRBJ2-5; 7 bases match TRBD1. The V gene's germline CDR1 is MNHEY and CDR2 SVGAGI. This CDR3 comprises 15 residues. Trimming at V came to 0 bases and at J to 5 bases, leaving 6 bases not matched to a gene. CDR3 loop: CASSYSGGAGETQYF. CDR3 nucleotide sequence: TGTGCCAGCAGTTACTCAGGGGGCGCAGGGGAGACCCAGTACTTC.

The V gene is TRBV28, the J gene TRBJ2-3; the match to TRBD1 covers 7 bases. Trimming at V came to 8 bases and at J to 2 bases, leaving 13 bases not matched to a gene. The germline V gene has CDR1 MDHEN and CDR2 SYDVKM. The CDR3 spans 16 residues. The CDR3 here is CASQLIRTGATDTQYF. For the CDR3, the DNA is TGTGCCAGCCAACTTATACGAACAGGGGCCACAGATACGCAGTATTTT. The full variable domain, completed using reference TRBV28 and TRBJ2-3, is DVKVTQSSRYLVKRTGEKVFLECVQDMDHENMFWYRQDPGLGLRLIYFSYDVKMKEKGDIPEGYSVSREKKERFSLILESASTNQTSMYLCASQLIRTGATDTQYFGPGTRLTVL.

This chain joins TRBV5-8 and TRBJ1-1; the match to TRBD1 covers 11 bases. V was clipped by 0 bases and J by 4 bases; unmatched bases: 2. CDR1 and CDR2 (germline): SGHTS, YDEGEE. This CDR3 is built from 15 residues. CDR3 bases: TGTGCCAGCAGCTTGGCGGGGACAGGGGGCACTGAAGCTTTCTTT. Amino acid sequence: CASSLAGTGGTEAFF.

V gene TRBV18 combines with J gene TRBJ2-2; 7 positions agree with TRBD2. Per the germline V gene, CDR1 is KGHSH and CDR2 is LQKENI. The CDR3 totals 15 residues. Unmatched junction bases numbered 5, after V lost 4 bases and J lost 3 bases. The CDR3 here is CASSRGGTYTGELFF. CDR3 bases: TGTGCCAGCTCACGGGGAGGGACCTACACCGGGGAGCTGTTTTTT.

This sequence joins TRBV19 and TRBJ1-1; no definite D call. CDR1 is LNHDA and CDR2 is SQIVND in the germline V gene (reference sequence). The V and J ends lost 2 bases and 1 base respectively, with 11 bases between them. The CDR3 contains 15 residues. The CDR3 protein is CASSIPGGPNTEAFF. The CDR3 bases are TGTGCCAGTAGTATACCTGGAGGTCCGAACACTGAAGCTTTCTTT.

The CDR3 spells CASSPEQPGETQYF. CDR3 sequence (DNA): TGTGCCAGCTCACCGGAACAGCCTGGGGAGACCCAGTACTTC. The V and J genes are TRBV18 and TRBJ2-5; D not certain. With 3 bases removed from V and 5 bases from J, the gap between germline ends came to 13 bases. CDR3 length: 14 residues. Germline CDR1 and CDR2: KGHSH and LQKENI.

Details on this clone: This same CDR3 is encoded by further DNA sequences in the sample. This chain joins TRBV6-1 and TRBJ1-1; D perhaps matches TRBD1 (5 bases). Trimming removed 0 bases from V and 4 bases from J, with 12 bases in between. Germline-derived CDR1 and CDR2 are MNHNS and SASEGT. The CDR3 contains 15 residues. The CDR3 loop is CASSEATGQPTEAFF. CDR3 DNA: TGTGCCAGCAGTGAAGCCACAGGACAACCCACTGAAGCTTTCTTT.

This chain connects TRBV4-1 to TRBJ1-3; TRBD1 matches at 7 bases. Germline CDR1 reads MGHRA; CDR2 reads YSYEKL. There are 17 residues in the CDR3. V lost 4 bases, J lost 0 bases, and 9 bases stayed unmatched. The CDR3 DNA is TGCGCCAGCAGCCCCTTTGGACAGGTACTCTCTGGAAACACCATATATTTT. Encoded protein: CASSPFGQVLSGNTIYF.